Below, one TCR beta chain is given with its context. The sample is drawn from a study of CD8 T cells in Susac syndrome. Sequencing targeted TCR beta in T cells from blood (CD8+ and CD4+). The RNA input was about 0.5 to 1 ug, and it was reverse transcribed with random hexamers. A single record per CDR3 protein comes from TCRdb applying MiXCR to the immunoSEQ multiplex PCR reads. The data show 300,000 or so distinct CDR3 sequences, 90% to 95% seen once. CDR3 length equals 15 residues. Germline trimming cut 0 bases from V and 8 bases from J; bases unmatched to any gene: 4. Germline V gene data show CDR1 as SGHRS and CDR2 as YFSETQ.

The gene calls are TRBV5-1 and TRBJ2-1, with TRBD2 matching over 11 bases. The clonotype was recovered from a human donor with multiple sclerosis. Sequencing used CD4+ T cells from PBMCs. The CDR3 DNA is TGCGCCAGCAGCTTGGTAACTAGCGGGAGAGATGAGCAGTTCTTC. As protein: CASSLVTSGRDEQFF. Full variable domain (missing parts from reference TRBV5-1 and TRBJ2-1): KAGVTQTPRYLIKTRGQQVTLSCSPISGHRSVSWYQQTPGQGLQFLFEYFSETQRNKGNFPGRFSGRQFSNSRSEMNVSTLELGDSALYLCASSLVTSGRDEQFFGPGTRLTVL.